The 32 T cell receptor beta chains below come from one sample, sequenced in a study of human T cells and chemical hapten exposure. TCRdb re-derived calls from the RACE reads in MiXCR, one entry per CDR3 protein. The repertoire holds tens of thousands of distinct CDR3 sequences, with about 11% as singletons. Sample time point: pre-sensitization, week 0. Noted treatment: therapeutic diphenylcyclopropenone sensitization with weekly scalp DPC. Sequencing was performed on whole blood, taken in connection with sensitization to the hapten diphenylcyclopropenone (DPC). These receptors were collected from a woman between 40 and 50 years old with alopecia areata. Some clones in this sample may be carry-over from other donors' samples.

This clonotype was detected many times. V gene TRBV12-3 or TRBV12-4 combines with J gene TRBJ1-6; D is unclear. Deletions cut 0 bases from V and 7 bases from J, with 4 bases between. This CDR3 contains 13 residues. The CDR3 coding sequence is TGTGCCAGCAGTTTAGCGCAGAATTCACCCCTCCACTTT. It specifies CASSLAQNSPLHF.

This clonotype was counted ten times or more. The DNA of the CDR3 is TGTGCCAGCAGCCAGGTAACACCCTACGAGCAGTACTTC. It codes for CASSQVTPYEQYF. V is TRBV3-1 and J is TRBJ2-7; D not resolved. The V end was cut by 3 bases, the J end by 2 bases, with 8 bases between. Germline V lookup: CDR1 LGHDT, CDR2 YNNKEL (reference sequence). This CDR3 contains 13 residues.

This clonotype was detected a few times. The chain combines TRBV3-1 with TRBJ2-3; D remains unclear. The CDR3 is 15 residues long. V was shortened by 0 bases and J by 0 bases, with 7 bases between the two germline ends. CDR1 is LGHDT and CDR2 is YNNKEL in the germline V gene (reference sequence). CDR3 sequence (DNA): TGTGCCAGCAGCCAAGATAGTATCAGCACAGATACGCAGTATTTT. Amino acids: CASSQDSISTDTQYF.

For the CDR3, the DNA is TGTGCCAGCAGCTTGGACCAGGGAGACTATGGCTACACCTTC. Protein: CASSLDQGDYGYTF. The rearrangement joins TRBV5-4 to TRBJ1-2, with a possible D match to TRBD1 (5 bases). CDR1 SGHNT and CDR2 YYREEE come from the germline V gene (reference sequence). Between the trimmed V and J ends, which lost 0 bases and 3 bases, there was a span of 9 bases. The CDR3 spans 14 residues.

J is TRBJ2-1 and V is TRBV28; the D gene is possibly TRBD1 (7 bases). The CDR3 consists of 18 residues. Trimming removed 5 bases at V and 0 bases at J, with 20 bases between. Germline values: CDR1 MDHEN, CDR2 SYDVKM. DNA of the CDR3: TGTGCCAGCAGTCCCAGGACAGGACTACGCGGCTCCTACAATGAGCAGTTCTTC. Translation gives CASSPRTGLRGSYNEQFF.

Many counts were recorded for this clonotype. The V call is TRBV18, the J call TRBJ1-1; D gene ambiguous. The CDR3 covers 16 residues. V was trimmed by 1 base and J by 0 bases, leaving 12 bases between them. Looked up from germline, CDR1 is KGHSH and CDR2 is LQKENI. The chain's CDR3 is CASSPLIWTMNTEAFF. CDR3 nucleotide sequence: TGTGCCAGCTCACCACTGATTTGGACCATGAACACTGAAGCTTTCTTT.

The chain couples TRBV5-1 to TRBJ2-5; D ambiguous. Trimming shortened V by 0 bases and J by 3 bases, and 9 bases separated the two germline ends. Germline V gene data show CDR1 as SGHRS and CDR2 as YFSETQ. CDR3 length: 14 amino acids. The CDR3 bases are TGCGCCAGCAGCTTGGGACTGATGAAAGAGACCCAGTACTTC. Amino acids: CASSLGLMKETQYF. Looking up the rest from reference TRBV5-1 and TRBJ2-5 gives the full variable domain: KAGVTQTPRYLIKTRGQQVTLSCSPISGHRSVSWYQQTPGQGLQFLFEYFSETQRNKGNFPGRFSGRQFSNSRSEMNVSTLELGDSALYLCASSLGLMKETQYFGPGTRLLVL.

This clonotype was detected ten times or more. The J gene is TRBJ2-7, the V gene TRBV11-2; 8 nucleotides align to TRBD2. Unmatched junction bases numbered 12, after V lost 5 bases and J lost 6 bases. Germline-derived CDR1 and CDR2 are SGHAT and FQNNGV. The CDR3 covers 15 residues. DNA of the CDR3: TGTGCCAGCAGCCCCACCGGGGGGGCCCCCCTCGAGCAGTACTTC. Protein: CASSPTGGAPLEQYF.

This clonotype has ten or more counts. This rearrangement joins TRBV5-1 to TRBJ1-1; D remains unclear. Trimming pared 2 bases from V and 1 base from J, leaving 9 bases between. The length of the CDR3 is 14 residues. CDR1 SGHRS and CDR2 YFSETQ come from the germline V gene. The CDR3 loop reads CASSFEGGNTEAFF. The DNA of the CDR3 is TGCGCCAGCAGCTTTGAGGGCGGGAACACTGAAGCTTTCTTT.

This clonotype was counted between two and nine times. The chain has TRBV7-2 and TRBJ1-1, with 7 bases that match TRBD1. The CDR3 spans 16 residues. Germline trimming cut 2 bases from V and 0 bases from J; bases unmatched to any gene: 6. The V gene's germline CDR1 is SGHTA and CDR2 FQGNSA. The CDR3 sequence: CASSLNRDSLNTEAFF. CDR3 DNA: TGTGCCAGCAGCTTAAACCGGGACAGCCTGAACACTGAAGCTTTCTTT.

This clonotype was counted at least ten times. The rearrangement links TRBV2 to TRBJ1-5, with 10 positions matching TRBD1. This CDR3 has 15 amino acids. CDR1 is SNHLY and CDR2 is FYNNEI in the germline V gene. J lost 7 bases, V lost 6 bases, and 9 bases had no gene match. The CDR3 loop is CASRAGTGEGQPQHF. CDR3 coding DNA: TGTGCCAGCAGAGCCGGGACAGGGGAAGGACAGCCCCAGCATTTT.

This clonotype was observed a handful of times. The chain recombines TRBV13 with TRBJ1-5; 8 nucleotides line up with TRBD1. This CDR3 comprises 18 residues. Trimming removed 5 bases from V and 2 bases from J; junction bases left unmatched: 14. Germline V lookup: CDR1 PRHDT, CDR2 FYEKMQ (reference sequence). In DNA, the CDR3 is TGTGCCAGCAGCCCAGACAGGGGTGGCAGTAAGGGCAATCAGCCCCAGCATTTT. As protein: CASSPDRGGSKGNQPQHF.

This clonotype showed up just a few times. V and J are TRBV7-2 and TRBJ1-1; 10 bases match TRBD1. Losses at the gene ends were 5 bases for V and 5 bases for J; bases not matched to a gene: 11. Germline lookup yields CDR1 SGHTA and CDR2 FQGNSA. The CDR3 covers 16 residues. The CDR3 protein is CASSPRLPGQGTEAFF. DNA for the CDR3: TGTGCCAGCAGCCCGCGTTTACCGGGACAGGGGACTGAAGCTTTCTTT. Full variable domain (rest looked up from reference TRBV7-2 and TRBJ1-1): GAGVSQSPSNKVTEKGKDVELRCDPISGHTALYWYRQSLGQGLEFLIYFQGNSAPDKSGLPSDRFSAERTGGSVSTLTIQRTQQEDSAVYLCASSPRLPGQGTEAFFGQGTRLTVV.

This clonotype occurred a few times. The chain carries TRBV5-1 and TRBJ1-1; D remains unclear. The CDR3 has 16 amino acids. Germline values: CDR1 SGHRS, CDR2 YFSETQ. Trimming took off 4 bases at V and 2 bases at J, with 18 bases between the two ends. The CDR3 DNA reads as TGCGCCAGCAGCCTCCTGGCCCGGCAGAGTAACACTGAAGCTTTCTTT. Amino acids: CASSLLARQSNTEAFF. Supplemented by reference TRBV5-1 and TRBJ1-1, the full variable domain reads KAGVTQTPRYLIKTRGQQVTLSCSPISGHRSVSWYQQTPGQGLQFLFEYFSETQRNKGNFPGRFSGRQFSNSRSEMNVSTLELGDSALYLCASSLLARQSNTEAFFGQGTRLTVV.

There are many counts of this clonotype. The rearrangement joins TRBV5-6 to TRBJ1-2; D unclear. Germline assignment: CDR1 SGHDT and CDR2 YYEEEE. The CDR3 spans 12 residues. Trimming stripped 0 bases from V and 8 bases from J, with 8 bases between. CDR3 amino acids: CASSLGTVGYTF. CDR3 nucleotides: TGTGCCAGCAGCTTGGGGACCGTGGGCTACACCTTC.

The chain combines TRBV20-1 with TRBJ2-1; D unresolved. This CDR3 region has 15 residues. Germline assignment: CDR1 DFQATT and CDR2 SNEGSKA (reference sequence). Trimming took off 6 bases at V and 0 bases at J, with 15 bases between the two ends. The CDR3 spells CSAKTGRVSYNEQFF. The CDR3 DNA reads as TGCAGTGCCAAAACCGGCCGCGTCTCCTACAATGAGCAGTTCTTC.

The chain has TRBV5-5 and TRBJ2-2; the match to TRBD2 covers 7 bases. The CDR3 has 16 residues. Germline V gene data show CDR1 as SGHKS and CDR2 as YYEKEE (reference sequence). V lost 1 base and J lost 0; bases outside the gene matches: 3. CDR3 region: CASSLSLAANTGELFF. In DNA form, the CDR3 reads TGTGCCAGCAGCTTGAGTCTAGCGGCGAACACCGGGGAGCTGTTTTTT.

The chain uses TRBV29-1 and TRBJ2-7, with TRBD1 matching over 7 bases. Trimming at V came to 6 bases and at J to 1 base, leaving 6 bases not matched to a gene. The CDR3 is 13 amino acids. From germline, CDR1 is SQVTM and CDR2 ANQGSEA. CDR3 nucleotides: TGCAGCGTCTCCCGGGACAGATCCTACGAGCAGTACTTC. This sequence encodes CSVSRDRSYEQYF.

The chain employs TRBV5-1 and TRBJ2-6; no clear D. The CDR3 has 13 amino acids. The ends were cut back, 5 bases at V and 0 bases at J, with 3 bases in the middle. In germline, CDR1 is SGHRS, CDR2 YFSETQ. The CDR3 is CASRDSGANVLTF. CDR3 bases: TGCGCCAGCAGGGACTCTGGGGCCAACGTCCTGACTTTC.

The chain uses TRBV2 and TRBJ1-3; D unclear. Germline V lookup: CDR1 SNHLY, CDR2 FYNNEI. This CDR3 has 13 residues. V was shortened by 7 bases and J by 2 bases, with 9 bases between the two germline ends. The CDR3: CASNPLPGNTIYF. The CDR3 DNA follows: TGTGCCAGCAACCCCCTCCCTGGAAACACCATATATTTT.

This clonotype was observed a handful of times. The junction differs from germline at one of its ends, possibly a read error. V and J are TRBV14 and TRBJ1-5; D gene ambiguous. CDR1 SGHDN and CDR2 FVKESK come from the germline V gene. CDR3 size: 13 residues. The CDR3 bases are TGTGCCAGCAGTCAAGGGATGGGCCAGCCCCAGCATTTT. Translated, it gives CASSQGMGQPQHF. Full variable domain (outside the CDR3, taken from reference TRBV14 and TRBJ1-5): EAGVTQFPSHSVIEKGQTVTLRCDPISGHDNLYWYRRVMGKEIKFLLHFVKESKQDESGMPNNRFLAERTGGTYSTLKVQPAELEDSGVYFCASSQGMGQPQHFGDGTRLSIL.

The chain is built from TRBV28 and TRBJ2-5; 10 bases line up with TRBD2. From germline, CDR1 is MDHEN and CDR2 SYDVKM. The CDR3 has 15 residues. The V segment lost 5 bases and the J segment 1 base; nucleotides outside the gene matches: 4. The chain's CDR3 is CASSRTSGVQETQYF. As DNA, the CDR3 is TGTGCCAGCAGTCGAACTAGCGGGGTCCAAGAGACCCAGTACTTC.

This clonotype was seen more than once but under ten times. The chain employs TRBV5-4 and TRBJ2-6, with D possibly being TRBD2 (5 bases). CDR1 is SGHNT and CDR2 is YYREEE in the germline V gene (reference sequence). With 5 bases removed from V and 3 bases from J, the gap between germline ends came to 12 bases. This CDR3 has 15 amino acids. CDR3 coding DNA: TGTGCCAGCAGTTCTCTCGGGGTTGGGGCCAACGTCCTGACTTTC. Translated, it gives CASSSLGVGANVLTF.

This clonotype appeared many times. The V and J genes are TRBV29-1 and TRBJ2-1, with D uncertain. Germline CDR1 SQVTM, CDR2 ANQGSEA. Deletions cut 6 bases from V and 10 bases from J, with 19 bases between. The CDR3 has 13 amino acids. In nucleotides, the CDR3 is TGCAGCGTCGCTCTACCGTTGGTAGGGGAGCAGTTCTTC. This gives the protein CSVALPLVGEQFF.

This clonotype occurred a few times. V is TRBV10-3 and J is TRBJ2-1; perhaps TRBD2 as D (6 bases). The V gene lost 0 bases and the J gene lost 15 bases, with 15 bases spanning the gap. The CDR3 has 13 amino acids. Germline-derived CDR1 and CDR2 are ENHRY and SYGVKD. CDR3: CAISESTSRGPFF. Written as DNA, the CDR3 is TGTGCCATCAGTGAGTCGACTAGTCGAGGACCGTTCTTC.

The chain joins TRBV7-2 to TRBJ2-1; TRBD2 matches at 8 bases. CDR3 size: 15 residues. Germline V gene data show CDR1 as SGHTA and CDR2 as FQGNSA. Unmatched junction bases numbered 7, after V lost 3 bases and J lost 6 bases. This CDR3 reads CASSFSGKIANEQFF. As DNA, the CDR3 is TGTGCCAGCAGCTTTAGCGGGAAGATTGCCAATGAGCAGTTCTTC.

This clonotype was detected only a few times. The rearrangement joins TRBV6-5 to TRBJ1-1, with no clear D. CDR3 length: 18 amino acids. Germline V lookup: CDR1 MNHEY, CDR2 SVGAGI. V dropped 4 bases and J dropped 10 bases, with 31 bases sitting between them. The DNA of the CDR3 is TGTGCCAGCAGTTTGGGGTCCCTTCCCAAGAATCTCCCTTGGAGAGCTTTCTTT. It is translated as CASSLGSLPKNLPWRAFF.

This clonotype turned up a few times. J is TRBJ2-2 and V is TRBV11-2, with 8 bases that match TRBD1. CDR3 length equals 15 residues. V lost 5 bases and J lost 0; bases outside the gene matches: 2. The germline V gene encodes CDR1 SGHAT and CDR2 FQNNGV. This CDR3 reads CASSIQGANTGELFF. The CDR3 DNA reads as TGTGCCAGCAGCATACAGGGGGCGAACACCGGGGAGCTGTTTTTT.

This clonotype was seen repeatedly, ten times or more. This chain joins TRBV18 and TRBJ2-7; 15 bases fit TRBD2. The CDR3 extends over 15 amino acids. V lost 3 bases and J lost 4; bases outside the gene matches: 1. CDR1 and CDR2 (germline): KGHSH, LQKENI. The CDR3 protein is CASSPGLAGGYEQYF. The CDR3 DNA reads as TGTGCCAGCTCACCGGGACTAGCGGGAGGTTACGAGCAGTACTTC.

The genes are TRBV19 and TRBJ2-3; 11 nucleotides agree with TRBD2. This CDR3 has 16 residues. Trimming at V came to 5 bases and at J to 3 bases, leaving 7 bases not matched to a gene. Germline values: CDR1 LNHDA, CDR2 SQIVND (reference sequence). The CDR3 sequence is CASSPQTSGATDTQYF. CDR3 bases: TGTGCCAGTAGTCCACAGACTAGCGGGGCTACAGATACGCAGTATTTT.

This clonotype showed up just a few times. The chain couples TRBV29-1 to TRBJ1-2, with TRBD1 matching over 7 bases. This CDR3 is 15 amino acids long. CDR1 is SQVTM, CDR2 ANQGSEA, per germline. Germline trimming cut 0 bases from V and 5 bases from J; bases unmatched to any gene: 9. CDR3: CSVEDRRGRGYGYTF. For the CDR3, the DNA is TGCAGCGTTGAAGATCGAAGGGGGCGCGGTTATGGCTACACCTTC. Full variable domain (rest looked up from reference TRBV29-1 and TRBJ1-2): SAVISQKPSRDICQRGTSLTIQCQVDSQVTMMFWYRQQPGQSLTLIATANQGSEATYESGFVIDKFPISRPNLTFSTLTVSNMSPEDSSIYLCSVEDRRGRGYGYTFGSGTRLTVV.

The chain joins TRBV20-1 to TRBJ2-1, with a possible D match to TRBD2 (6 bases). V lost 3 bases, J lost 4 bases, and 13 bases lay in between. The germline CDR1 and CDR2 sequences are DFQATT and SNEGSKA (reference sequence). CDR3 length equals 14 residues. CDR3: CSARSARGYNEQFF. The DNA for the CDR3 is TGCAGTGCTAGGTCGGCTCGGGGGTACAATGAGCAGTTCTTC.